The 31 T cell receptor beta chains listed next were all sequenced from one sample in a study. TCRdb reprocessed the 5' RACE reads with MiXCR, giving one entry per CDR3 protein. The table shows 32,000 or so distinct CDR3 sequences, with roughly 30% occurring only once. Tregs were sorted as CD4+CD25+CD127-/low cells. Sequencing was carried out using tumor-infiltrating Tregs sorted from the breast tumor. The receptors come from a female donor with breast cancer.

This clonotype is classed as medium-sized (0.01 to 0.1%). The chain links TRBV20-1 to TRBJ2-1, with 9 positions matching TRBD2. With V trimmed by 1 base and J by 8 bases, 6 bases remained unmatched. The CDR3 length is 14 residues. In germline, CDR1 is DFQATT, CDR2 SNEGSKA (reference sequence). The CDR3 region is CSARVGTSMYEQFF. CDR3 in DNA: TGCAGTGCTAGAGTAGGGACTAGCATGTATGAGCAGTTCTTC.

Relative to its sample, this clonotype is medium-sized (0.01 to 0.1%). The DNA of the CDR3 is TGTGCCAGCAACCTGGCCGACAGGGGTTACTACGAGCAGTACTTC. This gives the protein CASNLADRGYYEQYF. The rearrangement links TRBV7-9 to TRBJ2-7, with TRBD1 matching over 8 bases. CDR1 and CDR2 (germline): SEHNR, FQNEAQ (reference sequence). This CDR3 contains 15 residues. V lost 7 bases and J lost 3; bases outside the gene matches: 11.

The chain has TRBV6-1 and TRBJ2-7, with 7 bases fitting TRBD1. Germline V gives CDR1 MNHNS, CDR2 SASEGT. CDR3 length: 13 amino acids. J was trimmed by 4 bases and V by 5 bases; bases with no gene match: 5. CDR3 amino acids: CASSYAGGYEQYF. DNA for the CDR3: TGTGCCAGCAGTTACGCAGGGGGTTACGAGCAGTACTTC.

Ten or more counts support this clonotype. This chain connects TRBV5-1 to TRBJ2-2, with D possibly matching TRBD2 (6 bases). Germline V gene sequence: CDR1 SGHRS, CDR2 YFSETQ. V was shortened by 5 bases and J by 4 bases, with 12 bases between the two germline ends. This CDR3 region has 14 residues. The CDR3: CASRGDFSTGELFF. CDR3 nucleotides: TGCGCCAGCAGAGGGGACTTCTCCACCGGGGAGCTGTTTTTT.

The chain links TRBV20-1 to TRBJ2-7; 7 bases are shared with TRBD2. The CDR3 contains 13 residues. Germline CDR1 and CDR2: DFQATT and SNEGSKA (reference sequence). The ends lost 2 bases at V and 1 base at J; junction bases unmatched: 2. The CDR3 sequence is CSARREGSYEQYF. CDR3 DNA sequence: TGCAGTGCTAGAAGGGAGGGGTCCTACGAGCAGTACTTC.

J is TRBJ1-2 and V is TRBV2, with unresolved D. The CDR3 consists of 12 residues. The V gene's germline CDR1 is SNHLY and CDR2 FYNNEI. V lost 8 bases and J 2 bases, leaving 9 bases between the germline ends. CDR3 protein: CASSTRNYGYTF. In nucleotides, the CDR3 is TGTGCCAGCTCTACGAGGAACTATGGCTACACCTTC.

This clonotype was seen at least ten times. The chain recombines TRBV6-5 with TRBJ2-4; D is unclear. CDR1 MNHEY and CDR2 SVGAGI come from the germline V gene. With 3 bases removed from V and 4 bases from J, the gap between germline ends came to 10 bases. This CDR3 region has 14 residues. CDR3 sequence: CASSYVGSKNIQYF. DNA of the CDR3: TGTGCCAGCAGTTATGTGGGTTCTAAAAACATTCAGTACTTC.

This clonotype was seen repeatedly, ten times or more. The chain couples TRBV4-1 to TRBJ2-7; D is uncertain. Trimming shortened V by 4 bases and J by 3 bases, and 10 bases separated the two germline ends. Germline CDR1 is MGHRA and CDR2 is YSYEKL. This CDR3 region has 13 residues. CDR3 protein: CASSPGPGYEQYF. The CDR3 DNA sequence: TGCGCCAGCAGCCCCGGTCCAGGCTACGAGCAGTACTTC.

As regards this clonotype: A clone one base away is much larger, so this may be a read error. This chain uses TRBV12-3 or TRBV12-4 with TRBJ2-1, with TRBD2 matching 11 bases. After removal of 7 bases from V and 6 bases from J, the junction contained 11 bases not matched to a gene. CDR3 length: 16 residues. In nucleotides, the CDR3 is TGTGCCAGCAATCTTAGCGGGGGGGTTACCTGCAATGAGCAGTTCTTC. It specifies CASNLSGGVTCNEQFF.

Only a few counts were recorded for this clonotype. V gene TRBV5-6 combines with J gene TRBJ2-1, with 8 bases identical to TRBD1. The CDR3 totals 16 residues. The V gene's germline CDR1 is SGHDT and CDR2 YYEEEE. V lost 0 bases, J lost 1 base, and 3 bases stayed unmatched. In nucleotides, the CDR3 is TGTGCCAGCAGCTTGGGGGGGACAGGATCCTACAATGAGCAGTTCTTC. This gives the protein CASSLGGTGSYNEQFF. Supplemented by reference TRBV5-6 and TRBJ2-1, the full variable domain reads DAGVTQSPTHLIKTRGQQVTLRCSPKSGHDTVSWYQQALGQGPQFIFQYYEEEERQRGNFPDRFSGHQFPNYSSELNVNALLLGDSALYLCASSLGGTGSYNEQFFGPGTRLTVL.

The CDR3 here is CASSLDQWAEAFF. CDR3 in DNA: TGTGCCAGCAGCTTAGATCAGTGGGCTGAAGCTTTCTTT. The V call is TRBV7-2, the J call TRBJ1-1, with no clear D. The CDR3 is 13 amino acids. Trimming stripped 1 base from V and 6 bases from J, with 9 bases between. The germline V gene encodes CDR1 SGHTA and CDR2 FQGNSA.

This clonotype was observed a handful of times. This CDR3 fails to terminate in the conserved phenylalanine or tryptophan, so it likely reflects a read error. This sequence joins TRBV6-5 and TRBJ2-5; TRBD2 agrees at 8 bases. The CDR3 covers 12 residues. Germline loops: CDR1 MNHEY, CDR2 SVGAGI. Unmatched junction bases numbered 4, after V lost 8 bases and J lost 5 bases. The CDR3 reads CASGSGSETQYS. In DNA, the CDR3 is TGTGCCAGCGGAAGCGGGAGTGAGACCCAGTACTCC.

This clonotype is labeled medium-sized. The V and J genes are TRBV4-1 and TRBJ2-1; D is unclear. The CDR3 runs 13 residues. Germline lookup yields CDR1 MGHRA and CDR2 YSYEKL. Between the trimmed V and J ends, which lost 3 bases and 8 bases, there was a span of 11 bases. The CDR3, as DNA: TGCGCCAGCAGCCATCGGGCAGGAGATGAGCAGTTCTTC. Encoded protein: CASSHRAGDEQFF.

The V call is TRBV2, the J call TRBJ2-7; D is possibly TRBD1 or TRBD2 (6 bases each). With 7 bases removed from V and 2 bases from J, the gap between germline ends came to 18 bases. Per the germline V gene, CDR1 is SNHLY and CDR2 is FYNNEI. CDR3 length equals 15 residues. CDR3 nucleotide sequence: TGTGCCAGCACTCTTGGCGGGACACTGACCTACGAGCAGTACTTC. This translates into CASTLGGTLTYEQYF.

About this clonotype itself: This may stem from a read error, because a much larger clone lies one nucleotide away. The chain employs TRBV10-3 and TRBJ2-2; 9 bases are shared with TRBD1. Germline-derived CDR1 and CDR2 are ENHRY and SYGVKD. The CDR3 spans 15 residues. J lost 9 bases, V lost 2 bases, and 7 bases had no gene match. The CDR3 bases are TGTGCCATCAGTGAGGATACAGGGGGCCCCCGGGAGCTGTTTTTT. This translates into CAISEDTGGPRELFF.

This clonotype was detected many times. The chain uses TRBV6-1 and TRBJ1-5, with 10 bases fitting TRBD1. This CDR3 contains 17 residues. From germline, CDR1 is MNHNS and CDR2 SASEGT. The V and J ends lost 4 bases and 1 base, in that order; junction bases with no gene match: 7. In nucleotides, the CDR3 is TGTGCCAGCAGTGCTGACAGGGGGCAGGTGAGCAATCAGCCCCAGCATTTT. Translated: CASSADRGQVSNQPQHF.

Many counts were recorded for this clonotype. This chain connects TRBV6-5 to TRBJ2-1, with 14 bases aligning to TRBD2. This CDR3 comprises 16 residues. The ends lost 7 bases at V and 1 base at J; junction bases unmatched: 3. Germline assignment: CDR1 MNHEY and CDR2 SVGAGI. CDR3 sequence: CASKTSGRGSYNEQFF. The CDR3 bases are TGTGCCAGCAAGACTAGCGGGAGGGGGTCCTACAATGAGCAGTTCTTC.

This clonotype has a handful of counts. This chain uses TRBV7-9 with TRBJ2-3; TRBD1 or TRBD2 may be the D gene (5 bases each). With 7 bases removed from V and 1 base from J, the gap between germline ends came to 15 bases. The germline V gene has CDR1 SEHNR and CDR2 FQNEAQ (reference sequence). The CDR3 covers 15 residues. CDR3 sequence reads: CASTPPGPRTDTQYF. The CDR3 DNA reads as TGTGCCAGCACCCCCCCGGGACCTCGCACAGATACGCAGTATTTT.

This clonotype was found many times. The rearrangement joins TRBV10-1 to TRBJ2-3; D unresolved. Germline CDR1 is WNHNN and CDR2 is SYGVQD (reference sequence). This CDR3 is 13 amino acids long. V lost 3 bases, J lost 4 bases, and 8 bases lay in between. The CDR3 DNA sequence: TGCGCCAGCAGTGAACCCGCCGCAGATACGCAGTATTTT. Its protein is CASSEPAADTQYF.

Notes on this clonotype: The junction departs from the called germline gene at one end, perhaps through a read error. V usage is TRBV6-5 and J usage is TRBJ2-1, with a tentative D call TRBD1 (6 bases). The germline gives CDR1 MNHEY, CDR2 SVGAGI. The CDR3 spans 16 residues. CDR3 DNA sequence: TGTGCCAGCTACCTAGGGGGAATGAGGTCCTACAATGAGCAGTCCTTC. Amino acid sequence: CASYLGGMRSYNEQSF.

This clonotype was seen at least ten times. The rearrangement joins TRBV2 to TRBJ1-6; D might be TRBD1 (6 bases). This CDR3 is 13 amino acids long. Trimming shortened V by 7 bases and J by 7 bases, and 11 bases separated the two germline ends. Germline V CDR1 and CDR2: SNHLY, FYNNEI. DNA for the CDR3: TGTGCCAGCAACCCGGACAGAAATTCACCCCTCCACTTT. It specifies CASNPDRNSPLHF.

The V and J genes are TRBV5-1 and TRBJ2-3, with TRBD2 matching over 11 bases. This CDR3 comprises 17 residues. Trimming cost V 3 bases and J 2 bases; bases outside gene matches: 8. Germline lookup yields CDR1 SGHRS and CDR2 YFSETQ. The CDR3 is CASSSGTSGKNTDTQYF. CDR3 nucleotide sequence: TGCGCCAGCAGCTCCGGGACTAGCGGAAAGAACACAGATACGCAGTATTTT.

J is TRBJ1-5 and V is TRBV20-1; 9 nucleotides align to TRBD1. The germline V gene encodes CDR1 DFQATT and CDR2 SNEGSKA (reference sequence). V lost 6 bases to trimming and J lost 6 bases; unmatched junction nucleotides: 9. The CDR3 spans 14 residues. In nucleotides, the CDR3 is TGCAGTGCAGGGGTGGGACAGGGAGGTCAGCCCCAGCATTTT. This encodes CSAGVGQGGQPQHF.

In this sample, this clonotype turned up many times. V is TRBV6-5 and J is TRBJ1-1; tentative D call: TRBD1 (5 bases). V lost 4 bases to trimming and J lost 1 base, with 10 bases between them. The CDR3 sequence is 14 residues long. Germline CDR1 reads MNHEY; CDR2 reads SVGAGI. The CDR3: CASSFTDRNTEAFF. DNA of the CDR3: TGTGCCAGCAGTTTTACCGACAGGAACACTGAAGCTTTCTTT.

In its sample, this clonotype was seen a few times. This chain connects TRBV7-8 to TRBJ1-5; 8 positions agree with TRBD1. After removal of 5 bases from V and 0 bases from J, the junction contained 9 bases not matched to a gene. CDR3 size: 17 residues. The germline V gene has CDR1 SGHVS and CDR2 FQNEAQ. The CDR3 sequence is CASSLLGTGGSNQPQHF. CDR3 DNA sequence: TGTGCCAGCAGCCTCCTCGGTACAGGGGGTAGCAATCAGCCCCAGCATTTT.

Worth noting for this clonotype: The junction shows a germline mismatch at one end, possibly a read error. The J gene is TRBJ2-6, the V gene TRBV6-5, with D hard to call. The CDR3 spans 17 residues. Germline CDR1 reads MNHEY; CDR2 reads SVGAGI. The CDR3 reads CASSEQFKTSGTNVLTF. CDR3 nucleotide sequence: TGTGCCAGCAGTGAACAGTTTAAAACCTCTGGGACCAACGTCCTGACTTTC.

The rearrangement uses TRBV20-1 and TRBJ1-1, with D possibly TRBD1 on 6 matching bases. The CDR3 length is 18 residues. V lost 1 base to trimming and J lost 2 bases, with 23 bases between them. Germline loops: CDR1 DFQATT, CDR2 SNEGSKA (reference sequence). The CDR3: CSARGGGKSQGPNTEAFF. CDR3 DNA sequence: TGCAGTGCTAGAGGAGGGGGGAAGTCACAGGGCCCCAACACTGAAGCTTTCTTT.

This chain connects TRBV5-1 to TRBJ2-1; 7 positions agree with TRBD2. Germline CDR1 and CDR2: SGHRS and YFSETQ. This CDR3 has 19 residues. Trimming cost V 0 bases and J 5 bases; bases outside gene matches: 17. CDR3 coding DNA: TGCGCCAGCAGCTTGGCTAGTAGAGGAGCGGGGAGTGGAAACAATGAGCAGTTCTTC. Its protein is CASSLASRGAGSGNNEQFF.

The chain recombines TRBV12-3 or TRBV12-4 with TRBJ1-2; TRBD1 matches 7 bases. Trimming took 5 bases from V and 3 from J; bases not matched to a gene: 6. This CDR3 comprises 14 residues. CDR3 DNA: TGTGCCAGCAGTCCGAAGGGGGCGGACTATGGCTACACCTTC. Its protein product is CASSPKGADYGYTF.

This clonotype appeared once. An end of the junction does not agree with germline; a read error may underlie this. J is TRBJ2-5 and V is TRBV10-3, with a tentative D call TRBD2 (6 bases). CDR3 length: 12 amino acids. Germline-derived CDR1 and CDR2 are ENHRY and SYGVKD. CDR3 bases: TGTGCCATCAGCCGCCCGGGAGAGACCAAGTACTTC. Protein sequence: CAISRPGETKYF.

The chain couples TRBV11-2 to TRBJ2-1; 9 positions agree with TRBD2. The trim removed 5 bases at V and 0 bases at J, leaving 11 bases unmatched. Per the germline V gene, CDR1 is SGHAT and CDR2 is FQNNGV. The length of the CDR3 is 18 residues. CDR3 in amino acids: CASSATSGYTPSYNEQFF. The CDR3 DNA sequence: TGTGCCAGCAGCGCGACTAGCGGCTATACTCCCTCCTACAATGAGCAGTTCTTC.